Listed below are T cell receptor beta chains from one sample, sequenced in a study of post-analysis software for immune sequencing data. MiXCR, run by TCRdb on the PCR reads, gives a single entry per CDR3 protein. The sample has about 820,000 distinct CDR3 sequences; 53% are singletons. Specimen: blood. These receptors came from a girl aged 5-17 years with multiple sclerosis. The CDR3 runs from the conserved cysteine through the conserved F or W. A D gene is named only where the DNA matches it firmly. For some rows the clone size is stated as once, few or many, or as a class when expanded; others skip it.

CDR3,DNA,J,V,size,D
CSVTRAEWYEQDF,TGCAGCGTGACGCGAGCGGAATGGTACGAGCAGGACTTC,TRBJ2-7,TRBV29-1,-,-
CASSHSWGGKTQYF,TGTGCCAGCAGCCATAGCTGGGGCGGTAAGACCCAGTACTTC,TRBJ2-5,TRBV14,few,-
CATEDRAYEQYF,TGTGCCACGGAGGACAGGGCCTACGAGCAGTACTTC,TRBJ2-7,TRBV3-1,once,TRBD1
CASKEGGGYNEQFF,TGTGCCAGCAAGGAGGGGGGAGGGTACAATGAGCAGTTCTTC,TRBJ2-1,TRBV12-3/TRBV12-4,-,-
CASSLRGRVNQPQHF,TGCGCCAGCAGCTTGAGGGGCAGGGTCAATCAGCCCCAGCATTTT,TRBJ1-5,TRBV5-1,-,-
CASSSTGGGYEQYF,TGTGCCAGCAGCTCAACAGGGGGAGGCTACGAGCAGTACTTC,TRBJ2-7,TRBV7-9,few,TRBD1
CSARGPGGDTEAFF,TGCAGTGCTAGAGGCCCCGGGGGAGACACTGAAGCTTTCTTT,TRBJ1-1,TRBV20-1,few,-
CASSSTGINEKLFF,TGCGCCAGCAGCTCCACGGGGATTAATGAAAAACTGTTTTTT,TRBJ1-4,TRBV5-1,-,-
CASGRREEGSYEQYF,TGCGCCAGCGGTCGGAGGGAAGAGGGCTCCTACGAGCAGTACTTC,TRBJ2-7,TRBV5-1,-,-
CASGISGTDTQYF,TGTGCCAGCGGTATTAGCGGGACAGATACGCAGTATTTT,TRBJ2-3,TRBV7-3,-,TRBD2
CASSLWWGPAVEQFF,TGTGCCAGCAGCTTATGGTGGGGGCCCGCGGTTGAGCAGTTCTTC,TRBJ2-1,TRBV7-3,-,-
CASNLIGSNQPQHF,TGTGCCAGCAACCTTATTGGCAGCAATCAGCCCCAGCATTTT,TRBJ1-5,TRBV5-5,few,-
CSATKSGGNNEQFF,TGCAGTGCTACAAAGAGCGGGGGGAACAATGAGCAGTTCTTC,TRBJ2-1,TRBV20-1,-,TRBD2
CASGSRGAHNEQFF,TGTGCTAGTGGAAGTCGTGGGGCCCACAATGAGCAGTTCTTC,TRBJ2-1,TRBV12-5,-,-
CSARDPGTREYF,TGCAGTGCTAGAGATCCCGGGACCCGGGAGTATTTT,TRBJ2-3,TRBV20-1,-,-
CASSQEVPTSGTYEQYF,TGCGCCAGCAGCCAAGAAGTCCCAACTAGCGGAACCTACGAGCAGTACTTC,TRBJ2-7,TRBV4-1,-,TRBD2
CSARVRLAGSYEQYF,TGCAGTGCTAGAGTACGGCTAGCGGGGTCCTACGAGCAGTACTTC,TRBJ2-7,TRBV20-1,-,TRBD2
CASTGAFSSYEQYF,TGTGCCAGCACCGGGGCGTTTAGCTCCTACGAGCAGTACTTC,TRBJ2-7,TRBV5-5,-,-
CSARDEEAGTYNEQFF,TGCAGTGCTAGAGATGAAGAGGCGGGGACCTACAATGAGCAGTTCTTC,TRBJ2-1,TRBV20-1,few,-
CASSLSVLNTEAFF,TGTGCCAGCAGCTTATCGGTCCTGAACACTGAAGCTTTCTTT,TRBJ1-1,TRBV7-9,-,-
CASRGMGSSYNSPLHF,TGTGCCAGCAGGGGTATGGGGAGCTCCTATAATTCACCCCTCCACTTT,TRBJ1-6,TRBV3-1,-,-
CASQDRGTQYF,TGTGCCAGCCAGGACAGGGGCACGCAGTATTTT,TRBJ2-3,TRBV25-1,-,TRBD1
CASSSGQGTGTEAFF,TGTGCCAGCAGCTCCGGACAGGGGACGGGCACTGAAGCTTTCTTT,TRBJ1-1,TRBV7-9,-,TRBD1
CSARDGRDEQYF,TGCAGTGCTAGAGATGGCCGTGATGAGCAGTACTTC,TRBJ2-7,TRBV20-1,once,-
CASGLPRDRGYEQYF,TGTGCTAGTGGCCTACCCCGGGACAGGGGCTACGAGCAGTACTTC,TRBJ2-7,TRBV12-5,-,TRBD1
CASSLVASPGEQYF,TGCGCCAGCAGCTTGGTTGCCTCGCCGGGGGAGCAGTACTTC,TRBJ2-5,TRBV5-1,few,-
CASTQYEQARSCGTF,TGTGCCAGCACCCAATACGAACAGGCCCGATCATGTGGCACCTTC,TRBJ1-2,TRBV14,-,-
CSVPGLAGRMNTQYF,TGCAGCGTTCCCGGACTAGCGGGCCGTATGAATACGCAGTATTTT,TRBJ2-3,TRBV29-1,-,TRBD2
CSVQGATEAFF,TGCAGCGTACAGGGGGCGACTGAAGCTTTCTTT,TRBJ1-1,TRBV29-1,few,TRBD1
CASSQGVQKWNSYEQYF,TGTGCCAGCAGCCAAGGGGTCCAAAAGTGGAACTCCTACGAGCAGTACTTC,TRBJ2-7,TRBV3-1,once,-
CAIAEQGANYGYTF,TGTGCCATCGCGGAACAGGGGGCGAACTATGGCTACACCTTC,TRBJ1-2,TRBV10-3,-,TRBD1
CSASPSTSGPYEQYF,TGCAGTGCTAGTCCTTCGACTAGCGGTCCCTACGAGCAGTACTTC,TRBJ2-7,TRBV20-1,-,TRBD2
CASSYQAPGHSVYEQYF,TGTGCCAGCAGTTACCAAGCACCGGGACACTCGGTCTACGAGCAGTACTTC,TRBJ2-7,TRBV6-6,few,-
CASSFGPSTDTQYF,TGTGCCAGCAGCTTTGGACCGAGCACAGATACGCAGTATTTT,TRBJ2-3,TRBV7-2,-,-
CASSQEGGLGYNEQFF,TGCGCCAGCAGCCAAGAGGGGGGGCTGGGATACAATGAGCAGTTCTTC,TRBJ2-1,TRBV4-1,-,-
CASSPSGQTSYEQYF,TGTGCCAGCAGCCCGAGTGGACAGACTTCCTACGAGCAGTACTTC,TRBJ2-7,TRBV7-9,-,-
CASTPTRGVTDEQYF,TGTGCCAGCACCCCGACTAGAGGGGTCACAGACGAGCAGTACTTC,TRBJ2-7,TRBV12-3/TRBV12-4,-,-
CASSLERGGQETQYF,TGTGCCAGCAGCTTGGAGAGGGGAGGGCAAGAGACCCAGTACTTC,TRBJ2-5,TRBV5-6,-,TRBD2
CASSPRTGLYEQYF,TGTGCCAGCAGTCCCAGGACAGGGCTCTACGAGCAGTACTTC,TRBJ2-7,TRBV12-3/TRBV12-4,-,TRBD1
CASSLRSTNEKLFF,TGTGCCAGCAGCTTAAGGTCAACTAATGAAAAACTGTTTTTT,TRBJ1-4,TRBV7-8,-,-
CASSAVGWAGANVLTF,TGTGCCAGCAGCGCGGTGGGATGGGCTGGGGCCAACGTCCTGACTTTC,TRBJ2-6,TRBV7-3,-,-
CASSKGQGTYNEQFF,TGTGCCAGCAGCAAAGGACAGGGGACCTACAATGAGCAGTTCTTC,TRBJ2-1,TRBV13,-,TRBD1
CASGLGAGSVYEQYF,TGTGCTAGTGGTTTGGGGGCAGGGAGCGTGTACGAGCAGTACTTC,TRBJ2-7,TRBV12-5,-,-
CASTQGVASYGYTF,TGTGCCAGCACCCAAGGTGTGGCGAGCTATGGCTACACCTTC,TRBJ1-2,TRBV6-5,few,-
CASSEEGGSYNEQFF,TGTGCCAGCAGTGAGGAGGGGGGCTCCTACAATGAGCAGTTCTTC,TRBJ2-1,TRBV2,-,-
CASNDPYRGSAETQYF,TGTGCCAGCAACGACCCTTACCGGGGCTCCGCAGAGACCCAGTACTTC,TRBJ2-5,TRBV6-2/TRBV6-3,-,-
CASSQGRYGYTF,TGCGCCAGCAGCCAAGGGCGATATGGCTACACCTTC,TRBJ1-2,TRBV4-1,-,-
CASRDRGYDEQFF,TGTGCCAGCCGGGACAGGGGGTACGATGAGCAGTTCTTC,TRBJ2-1,TRBV6-6,-,TRBD1
CSAALGGGSTQYF,TGCAGTGCTGCGTTGGGAGGCGGGTCGACCCAGTACTTC,TRBJ2-5,TRBV20-1,-,-
CASSLQLGYNEQFF,TGTGCCAGCTCACTCCAGCTAGGTTACAATGAGCAGTTCTTC,TRBJ2-1,TRBV18,-,-
CAISDGTVGYEQYF,TGTGCCATCAGTGACGGTACGGTCGGTTACGAGCAGTACTTC,TRBJ2-7,TRBV10-3,-,-
CASSRTSGGQQLSYEQYF,TGTGCCAGCAGCAGGACTAGCGGGGGCCAACAACTTTCCTACGAGCAGTACTTC,TRBJ2-7,TRBV7-9,-,TRBD2
CASSPLWTSSNKNIQYF,TGTGCCAGCAGTCCCCTCTGGACCTCGAGTAACAAAAACATTCAGTACTTC,TRBJ2-4,TRBV6-1,-,-